The entry below gives a single T cell receptor beta chain sequence along with its context. Its antigen is not identified. This sample was taken from a study of shared clonotypes between healthy human individuals. Clones were read by immunoSEQ multiplex PCR, and TCRdb kept only the in-frame ones, dropping some. The table lists about 580,000 clones, 95% to 98% of them singletons. V shed 5 bases and J shed 0 bases, with 11 bases lying between them. The CDR3 consists of 15 residues. Germline V gene lookup returns CDR1 SGHTA and CDR2 FQGTGA. General observations from the study: Sorted-subset sequencing was shown by rarefaction to be incomplete despite large depth.

Positive CCR7 selection of CD45RO-negative cells yielded the naive CD8 cells, and terminally differentiated effector memory CD45RA+ cells were excluded. The rearrangement links TRBV7-3 to TRBJ2-1; D remains unclear. The sample comprised naive CD8+ T cells sorted from blood. The TCR was taken from a man under 40 in good health. CDR3 loop: CASSRGVSSYNEQFF. CDR3 in DNA: TGTGCCAGCAGCCGCGGAGTTAGCTCCTACAATGAGCAGTTCTTC.